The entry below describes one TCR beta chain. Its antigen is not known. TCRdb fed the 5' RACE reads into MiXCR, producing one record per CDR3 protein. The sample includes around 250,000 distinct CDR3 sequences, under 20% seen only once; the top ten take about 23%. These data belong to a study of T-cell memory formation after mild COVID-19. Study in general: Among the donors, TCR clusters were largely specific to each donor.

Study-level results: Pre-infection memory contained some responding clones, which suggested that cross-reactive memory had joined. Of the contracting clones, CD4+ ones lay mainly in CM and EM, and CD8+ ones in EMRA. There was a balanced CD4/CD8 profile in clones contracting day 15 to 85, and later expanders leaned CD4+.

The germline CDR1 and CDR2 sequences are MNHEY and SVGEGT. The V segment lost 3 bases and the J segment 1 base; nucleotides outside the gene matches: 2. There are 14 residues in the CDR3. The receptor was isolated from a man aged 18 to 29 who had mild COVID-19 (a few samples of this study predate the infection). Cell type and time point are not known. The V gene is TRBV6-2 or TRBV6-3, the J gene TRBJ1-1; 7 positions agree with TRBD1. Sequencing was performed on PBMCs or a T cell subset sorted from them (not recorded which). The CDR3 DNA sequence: TGTGCCAGCAGTTATGCAGGGGGGAACACTGAAGCTTTCTTT. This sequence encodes CASSYAGGNTEAFF.